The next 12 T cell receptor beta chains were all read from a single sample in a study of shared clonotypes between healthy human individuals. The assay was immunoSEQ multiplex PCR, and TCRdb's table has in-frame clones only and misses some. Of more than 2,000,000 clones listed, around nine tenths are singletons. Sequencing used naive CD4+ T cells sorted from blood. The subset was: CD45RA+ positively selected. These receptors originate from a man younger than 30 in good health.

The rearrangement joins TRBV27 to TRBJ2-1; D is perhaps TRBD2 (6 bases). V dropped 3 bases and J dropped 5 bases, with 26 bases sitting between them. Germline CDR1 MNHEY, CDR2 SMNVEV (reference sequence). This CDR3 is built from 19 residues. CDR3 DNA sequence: TGTGCCAGCAGTTTGTCAGCCCCCGGACTACAACTTACCAACAATGAGCAGTTCTTC. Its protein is CASSLSAPGLQLTNNEQFF.

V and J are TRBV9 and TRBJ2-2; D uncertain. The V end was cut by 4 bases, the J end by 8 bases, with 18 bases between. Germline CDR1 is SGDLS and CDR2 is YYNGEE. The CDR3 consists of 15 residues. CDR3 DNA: TGTGCCAGCAGCACCCCTGCGACCGGGCAGGGGGAGCTGTTTTTT. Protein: CASSTPATGQGELFF.

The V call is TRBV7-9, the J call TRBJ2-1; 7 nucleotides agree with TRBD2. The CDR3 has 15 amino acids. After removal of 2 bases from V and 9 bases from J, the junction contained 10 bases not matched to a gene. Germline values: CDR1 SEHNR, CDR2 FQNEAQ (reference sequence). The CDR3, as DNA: TGTGCCAGCAGCTTACGAGGGAGGGCCCAAGGTGAGCAGTTCTTC. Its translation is CASSLRGRAQGEQFF. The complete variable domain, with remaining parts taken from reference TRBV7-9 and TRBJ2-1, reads DTGVSQNPRHKITKRGQNVTFRCDPISEHNRLYWYRQTLGQGPEFLTYFQNEAQLEKSRLLSDRFSAERPKGSFSTLEIQRTEQGDSAMYLCASSLRGRAQGEQFFGPGTRLTVL.

CDR3 DNA sequence: TGTGCCAGCAGTGCCCGGGACAGGGGTTCCGAGACCCAGTACTTC. Its protein is CASSARDRGSETQYF. V usage is TRBV2 and J usage is TRBJ2-5; 10 bases are a match to TRBD1. This CDR3 has 15 amino acids. V was pared by 4 bases and J by 5 bases, with 7 bases of the junction left unmatched. Germline V gene data show CDR1 as SNHLY and CDR2 as FYNNEI.

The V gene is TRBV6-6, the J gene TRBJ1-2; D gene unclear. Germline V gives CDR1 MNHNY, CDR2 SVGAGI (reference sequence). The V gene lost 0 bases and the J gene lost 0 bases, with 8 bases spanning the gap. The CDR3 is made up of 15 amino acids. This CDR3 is CASSYSAGTNYGYTF. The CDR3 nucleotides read TGTGCCAGCAGTTACTCAGCAGGAACTAACTATGGCTACACCTTC.

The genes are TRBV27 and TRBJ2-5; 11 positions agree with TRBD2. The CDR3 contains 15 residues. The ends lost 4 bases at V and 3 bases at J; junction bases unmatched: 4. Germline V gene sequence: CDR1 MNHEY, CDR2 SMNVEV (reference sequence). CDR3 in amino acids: CASSSPTSGKETQYF. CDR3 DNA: TGTGCCAGCAGTTCCCCGACTAGCGGGAAAGAGACCCAGTACTTC.

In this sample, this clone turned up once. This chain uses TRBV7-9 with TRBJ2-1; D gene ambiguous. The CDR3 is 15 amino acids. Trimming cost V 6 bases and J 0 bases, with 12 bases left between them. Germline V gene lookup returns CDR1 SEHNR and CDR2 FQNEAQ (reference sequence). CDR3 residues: CASSSTARSYNEQFF. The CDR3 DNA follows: TGTGCCAGCAGTTCGACCGCCCGCTCCTACAATGAGCAGTTCTTC. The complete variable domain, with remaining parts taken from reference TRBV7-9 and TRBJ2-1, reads DTGVSQNPRHKITKRGQNVTFRCDPISEHNRLYWYRQTLGQGPEFLTYFQNEAQLEKSRLLSDRFSAERPKGSFSTLEIQRTEQGDSAMYLCASSSTARSYNEQFFGPGTRLTVL.

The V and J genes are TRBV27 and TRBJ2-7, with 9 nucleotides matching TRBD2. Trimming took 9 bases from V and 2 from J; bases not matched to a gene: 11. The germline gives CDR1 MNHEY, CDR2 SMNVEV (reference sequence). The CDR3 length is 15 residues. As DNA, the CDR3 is TGTGCCAGTCACCCAGGGCTAGCGGGACCCTACGAGCAGTACTTC. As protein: CASHPGLAGPYEQYF.

CDR3 in DNA: TGTGCCAGCAGTTCGACAGGGGGCGCTCAGGGGGAGCTGTTTTTT. Translating gives CASSSTGGAQGELFF. The V call is TRBV6-5, the J call TRBJ2-2; 10 nucleotides align to TRBD1. Per the germline V gene, CDR1 is MNHEY and CDR2 is SVGAGI. The CDR3 contains 15 residues. Losses at the gene ends were 4 bases for V and 8 bases for J; bases not matched to a gene: 7.

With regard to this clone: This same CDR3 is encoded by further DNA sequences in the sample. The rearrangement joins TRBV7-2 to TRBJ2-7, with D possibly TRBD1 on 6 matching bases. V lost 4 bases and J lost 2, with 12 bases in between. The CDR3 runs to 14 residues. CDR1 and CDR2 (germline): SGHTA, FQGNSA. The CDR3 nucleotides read TGTGCCAGCAGCTCCGGGACAACGACCTACGAGCAGTACTTC. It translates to CASSSGTTTYEQYF. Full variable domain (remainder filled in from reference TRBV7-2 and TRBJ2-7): GAGVSQSPSNKVTEKGKDVELRCDPISGHTALYWYRQSLGQGLEFLIYFQGNSAPDKSGLPSDRFSAERTGGSVSTLTIQRTQQEDSAVYLCASSSGTTTYEQYFGPGTRLTVT.

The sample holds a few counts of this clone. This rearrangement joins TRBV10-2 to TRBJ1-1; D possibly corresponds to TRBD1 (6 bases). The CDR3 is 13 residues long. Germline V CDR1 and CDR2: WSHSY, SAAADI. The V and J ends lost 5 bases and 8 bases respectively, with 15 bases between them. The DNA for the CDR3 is TGCGCCAGCAGTAGACAGGACACCCCGGAAGCTTTCTTT. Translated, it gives CASSRQDTPEAFF.

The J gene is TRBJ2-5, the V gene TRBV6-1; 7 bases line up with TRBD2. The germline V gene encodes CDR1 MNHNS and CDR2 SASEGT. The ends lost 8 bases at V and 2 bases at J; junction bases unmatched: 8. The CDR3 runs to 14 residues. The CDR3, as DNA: TGTGCCAGCGCCCTTTGGGGGGGGCAAGAGACCCAGTACTTC. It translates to CASALWGGQETQYF.